This paragraph reports one T cell receptor beta chain. Its antigen is unidentified. TCRdb's copy holds only in-frame clones and misses some; the assay was immunoSEQ multiplex PCR. The sample carries approximately 6,300 clones, 63% recorded once. From germline, CDR1 is SGHNT and CDR2 YYREEE (reference sequence). V lost 5 bases, J lost 5 bases, and 10 bases lay in between. This CDR3 is 13 amino acids long. The data stem from a study of tissue T cells after allogeneic stem cell transplantation. Study conclusions and caveats: Some tissue clones might be persisting host cells; their alloreactivity or antigen specificity was not determined. Blood and spleen captured only part of the tissue TCR repertoire.

V usage is TRBV5-4 and J usage is TRBJ2-2; TRBD2 is a possible D gene (6 bases). The input for sequencing was duodenum tissue, taken at autopsy. The clonotype originates from a woman aged 18-55 years with breast cancer. The CDR3 nucleotides are TGTGCCAGCAGATCCCGGGGGACCGGGGAGCTGTTTTTT. It is translated as CASRSRGTGELFF.